This T cell receptor beta chain was sequenced for a study of blood T cells in healthy people across ages (dated by TCRdb to about 2015). Looking at the study overall: In model experiments, roughly one uniquely barcoded TCR beta cDNA molecule per two T cells was captured by template switching. To track age-related changes in TCR beta repertoire diversity, the study relied on deep sequencing normalized with unique cDNA molecular identifiers. Using the same blood draw, the study looked at two additional independent replicas of 1 million unique cDNA reads for two donors, one aged 18 to 30 and the other aged 80 or older. The donors were divided into four age groups: young (average around 15 years), middle-aged (about 39), aged (roughly 66) and long-lived (nearly 85). To avoid experimental bias, donors of different ages were distributed randomly across sequencing lanes. Summary of the overall study and its limitations: A strong correlation was found between observed TCR beta diversity and the percentage of naive T cells measured by flow cytometry. Estimates of total diversity based on one million sequenced T cells were regarded as lower bounds and as underestimates. Compared with the aged group, the long-lived group had more naive CD4+ T cells, fewer expanded clones and increased TCR diversity, suggesting age selection. As age increased, observed TCR beta diversity per million T cells dropped in a roughly linear way, and a significant reduction was already evident by age approximately 40. Because profiling used bulk unsorted PBMCs, naive and antigen-experienced compartments could not be compared conclusively. Donor CMV infection status was unknown, potentially confounding age-related changes in expanded clonotypes.

Donors were a few dozen systemically healthy Caucasian individuals from Russia aged roughly 6 to 100 years. Each donor gave 8 to 10 milliliters of peripheral blood, drawn into EDTA-treated Vacutainer tubes. Ficoll-Paque density-gradient centrifugation was used to isolate PBMCs, with at least 6 million per sample. Total RNA, at least 5 micrograms per sample, was extracted from PBMCs with Trizol reagent. Naive CD45RAhigh/CD27high T cell percentages were measured by flow cytometry on a PBMC aliquot from every donor. Library prep was done by 5' RACE. Sequenced using an Illumina HiSeq 2500. A second PCR of roughly 7 to 11 cycles was run with a J-beta primer mix and a sample-barcoded 5' primer. Each TCR beta cDNA molecule received a unique molecular identifier from a template-switch 5' adaptor carrying 12 random nucleotides. Each sample yielded at least 3 million CDR3-containing paired-end reads. The Mint cDNA synthesis kit, primed by a TRBC-specific oligonucleotide, was used to synthesize first-strand cDNA from all RNA. Following uracil-DNA glycosylase treatment, all cDNA underwent a first 18-cycle PCR with the universal primers M1SS and BC2_uni_R. The paper's processing steps were these. Normalization of each sample was performed by random selection of 1 million high-quality reads, each carrying a distinct molecular identifier. Instead of being binned into consensus sequences, reads that shared molecular identifiers were thrown out. MiTCR, with a Q25 quality threshold and the strictest error-elimination algorithm, was used for CDR3 identification, clonotype clustering and error correction. A nonparametric unseen species model with Euler transformation was used to estimate a lower bound on total TCR beta diversity. TCRdb redid the processing of the public reads, applying fastp at Q25 and MiXCR, and retained in-frame beta chains. Each entry merges the rows of one CDR3 protein and shows their most common DNA and genes. The V and J calls, along with clone size, are taken from TCRdb and not from the paper's own processing. The sample yields 1.5 million or so distinct CDR3 sequences; 40% to 50% were counted once. 7% to 9.5% of the sample belongs to the ten largest clones.

This clonotype was seen a few times. Its antigen has not been determined. No much larger clonotype is one base removed from it; base qualities were not supplied. Its CDR3 holds 13 amino acids, cysteine through phenylalanine. Only the CDR3 portion is preserved as DNA: 39 bases, with reading frame beginning at the first base. Reading the germline V gene gives CDR1 SGHRS and CDR2 YFSETQ. The rearranged chain carries TRBV5-1 and TRBJ2-7; the D segment cannot be called with confidence. The J call may be in error: the DNA end matches TRBJ2-5 better. Specimen: blood. The sequence was collected from a woman under 30 in good health. The CDR3 here reads CASTDRAQETQYF. The nucleotides read TGCGCCAGCACCGACCGTGCCCAAGAGACCCAGTACTTC.